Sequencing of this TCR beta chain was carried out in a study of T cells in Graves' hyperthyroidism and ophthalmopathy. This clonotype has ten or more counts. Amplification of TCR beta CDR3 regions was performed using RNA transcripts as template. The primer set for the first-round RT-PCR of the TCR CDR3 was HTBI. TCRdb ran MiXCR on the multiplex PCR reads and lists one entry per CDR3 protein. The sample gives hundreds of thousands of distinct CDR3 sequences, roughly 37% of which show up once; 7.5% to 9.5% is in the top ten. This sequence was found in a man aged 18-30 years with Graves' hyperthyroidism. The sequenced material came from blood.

The CDR3 nucleotides read TGCAGCGTTGTGGGTGGGGAGGAGTACTTC. It encodes CSVVGGEEYF. The V and J genes are TRBV29-1 and TRBJ2-7, with TRBD2 as a possible D gene (6 bases). The CDR3 is 10 residues long. V shed 4 bases and J shed 11 bases, with 12 bases lying between them. Germline values: CDR1 SQVTM, CDR2 ANQGSEA.